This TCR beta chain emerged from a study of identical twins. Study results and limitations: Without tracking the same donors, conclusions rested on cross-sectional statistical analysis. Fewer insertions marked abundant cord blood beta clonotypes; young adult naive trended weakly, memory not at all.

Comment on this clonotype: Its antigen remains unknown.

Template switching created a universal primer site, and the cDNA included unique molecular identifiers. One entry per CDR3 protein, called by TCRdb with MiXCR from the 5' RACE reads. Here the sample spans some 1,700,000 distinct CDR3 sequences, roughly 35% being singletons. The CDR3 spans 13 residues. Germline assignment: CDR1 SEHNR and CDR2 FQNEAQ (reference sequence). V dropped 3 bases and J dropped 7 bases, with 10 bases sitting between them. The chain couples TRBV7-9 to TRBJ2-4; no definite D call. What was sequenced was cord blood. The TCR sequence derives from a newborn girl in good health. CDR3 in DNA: TGTGCCAGCAGCTTGGTAGACAACAACATTCAGTACTTC. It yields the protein CASSLVDNNIQYF.